The 25 T cell receptor beta chains in this list originate from one sample, sequenced in a study of T cell responses to AZD1222 COVID-19 vaccine. The assay was immunoSEQ multiplex PCR, and TCRdb's table has in-frame clones only and misses some. This sample carries 120,000 or so clones, 80% to 90% of them seen once, and the ten largest clones take 0.95% to 1.5%. Sequenced here: peripheral blood, sampled on day 0 of AZD1222 vaccination. Receptor source: an adult in good health.

This chain connects TRBV5-4 to TRBJ2-3; 8 bases fit TRBD2. Germline loops: CDR1 SGHNT, CDR2 YYREEE (reference sequence). The CDR3 is made up of 14 amino acids. Trimming took 4 bases from V and 3 from J; bases not matched to a gene: 4. The CDR3 is CASSLAGGTDTQYF. The CDR3 coding sequence is TGTGCCAGCAGCCTGGCGGGGGGAACAGATACGCAGTATTTT.

The J gene is TRBJ2-7, the V gene TRBV6-5, with 9 nucleotides matching TRBD1. V was pared by 0 bases and J by 4 bases, with 7 bases of the junction left unmatched. This CDR3 region has 16 residues. Looked up from germline, CDR1 is MNHEY and CDR2 is SVGAGI. CDR3 residues: CASSYSRTGDLYEQYF. CDR3 DNA sequence: TGTGCCAGCAGTTACTCAAGGACAGGGGACCTTTACGAGCAGTACTTC.

J is TRBJ1-1 and V is TRBV7-8; D remains unclear. CDR1 and CDR2 from the germline V gene are SGHVS and FQNEAQ. This CDR3 contains 14 residues. The V end lost 2 bases, the J end lost 1 base, and 8 bases lay between the germline ends. CDR3 nucleotides: TGTGCCAGCAGCTTATACTGGACGAACACTGAAGCTTTCTTT. Protein: CASSLYWTNTEAFF.

The chain carries TRBV2 and TRBJ2-7; 10 nucleotides align to TRBD1. Germline V gene lookup returns CDR1 SNHLY and CDR2 FYNNEI. The CDR3 has 13 residues. The junction had 7 bases not matched to a gene; V was cut back by 8 bases and J by 6 bases. The CDR3, as DNA: TGTGCCAGCGAGGGACAGGGGAAAGGCGAGCAGTACTTC. Its translation: CASEGQGKGEQYF.

This chain joins TRBV4-1 and TRBJ1-3, with 7 bases that match TRBD1. Losses at the gene ends were 1 base for V and 1 base for J; bases not matched to a gene: 1. CDR3 length: 15 amino acids. From germline, CDR1 is MGHRA and CDR2 YSYEKL. As DNA, the CDR3 is TGCGCCAGCAGCCAAGGACAGGGTTCTGGAAACACCATATATTTT. Amino acid sequence: CASSQGQGSGNTIYF.

This sequence joins TRBV7-8 and TRBJ2-7, with a tentative D call TRBD2 (5 bases). CDR1 SGHVS and CDR2 FQNEAQ come from the germline V gene. The germline V and J ends were trimmed by 1 base and 5 bases, with 15 bases remaining between them. The CDR3 is made up of 15 amino acids. The CDR3 DNA is TGTGCCAGCAGCTTAGGAAGCTATAGAGGGAACGAGCAGTACTTC. As protein: CASSLGSYRGNEQYF.

This clone has just a few counts. V is TRBV5-1 and J is TRBJ2-1, with 9 bases fitting TRBD2. V gave up 0 bases and J gave up 6 bases; unmatched junction bases: 7. This CDR3 is built from 16 residues. CDR1 and CDR2 (germline): SGHRS, YFSETQ. The CDR3 is CASSLELASGVNEQFF. The CDR3 coding sequence is TGCGCCAGCAGCTTGGAGCTGGCTAGCGGGGTCAATGAGCAGTTCTTC.

The chain uses TRBV18 and TRBJ1-1, with 7 bases that match TRBD1. This CDR3 region has 16 residues. Germline V gene sequence: CDR1 KGHSH, CDR2 LQKENI. V lost 1 base to trimming and J lost 0 bases; unmatched junction nucleotides: 5. In DNA, the CDR3 is TGTGCCAGCTCACCACGCGAGGGACAGTTGAACACTGAAGCTTTCTTT. Translated: CASSPREGQLNTEAFF.

The V and J genes are TRBV5-1 and TRBJ2-6; D uncertain. This CDR3 has 16 amino acids. Germline-derived CDR1 and CDR2 are SGHRS and YFSETQ. V was cut by 7 bases and J by 0 bases, with 14 bases left in between. The CDR3 region has the DNA TGCGCCAGCGGCAACAGCCTCAGCTCTGGGGCCAACGTCCTGACTTTC. It yields the protein CASGNSLSSGANVLTF.

The V call is TRBV7-2, the J call TRBJ2-2; 10 bases line up with TRBD1. Germline values: CDR1 SGHTA, CDR2 FQGNSA. V was pared by 4 bases and J by 4 bases, with 3 bases of the junction left unmatched. The CDR3 is 15 amino acids. The CDR3 loop reads CASSSGQGGTGELFF. The CDR3, as DNA: TGTGCCAGCAGCTCAGGACAGGGGGGCACCGGGGAGCTGTTTTTT.

This chain connects TRBV19 to TRBJ1-2; D not certain. This CDR3 has 11 amino acids. V was shortened by 4 bases and J by 5 bases, with 5 bases between the two germline ends. Germline CDR1 and CDR2: LNHDA and SQIVND (reference sequence). CDR3 protein: CASSTNYGYTF. Here the CDR3 DNA reads TGTGCCAGTAGTACGAATTATGGCTACACCTTC.

The rearrangement joins TRBV7-8 to TRBJ1-1, with unresolved D. V lost 6 bases, J lost 7 bases, and 15 bases lay in between. The germline V gene has CDR1 SGHVS and CDR2 FQNEAQ. The length of the CDR3 is 13 residues. CDR3 protein: CASSPGRSYEAFF. Written as DNA, the CDR3 is TGTGCCAGCAGTCCCGGGCGGTCTTATGAAGCTTTCTTT.

The gene calls are TRBV15 and TRBJ1-3; D is undetermined. V lost 0 bases to trimming and J lost 0 bases, with 9 bases between them. Germline V gene data show CDR1 as LNHNV and CDR2 as YYDKDF (reference sequence). The CDR3 consists of 16 residues. CDR3 coding DNA: TGTGCCACCAGCAGAGACTGGGCCAGCTCTGGAAACACCATATATTTT. Amino acid sequence: CATSRDWASSGNTIYF.

This clone was seen a few times. The V and J genes are TRBV13 and TRBJ1-1; tentative D call: TRBD1 (6 bases). The CDR3 is 16 residues long. V was clipped by 5 bases and J by 5 bases, with 21 bases between them. Germline assignment: CDR1 PRHDT and CDR2 FYEKMQ (reference sequence). The CDR3 nucleotides are TGTGCCAGCAGCATAATCTCCCACCAGGGGAGGACTGAAGCTTTCTTT. Its translation is CASSIISHQGRTEAFF. Drawing the rest from reference TRBV13 and TRBJ1-1, the complete variable domain is AAGVIQSPRHLIKEKRETATLKCYPIPRHDTVYWYQQGPGQDPQFLISFYEKMQSDKGSIPDRFSAQQFSDYHSELNMSSLELGDSALYFCASSIISHQGRTEAFFGQGTRLTVV.

This chain links TRBV3-1 (or the pseudogene TRBV3-2) with TRBJ2-3; D might be TRBD1 or TRBD2, each matching 5 bases. This CDR3 comprises 12 residues. Looked up from germline, CDR1 is LGHDT and CDR2 is YNNKEL (reference sequence). The V end lost 4 bases, the J end lost 5 bases, and 7 bases lay between the germline ends. The DNA for the CDR3 is TGTGCCAGCAGCCCGAGGGGAGATACGCAGTATTTT. It codes for CASSPRGDTQYF.

The CDR3 DNA reads TGCGCCAGCAGCCAAGAACACGTACGGGGGTACAATGAGCAGTTCTTC. As protein: CASSQEHVRGYNEQFF. This chain connects TRBV4-1 to TRBJ2-1; a possible D gene is TRBD2 (6 bases). The length of the CDR3 is 16 residues. The germline V gene has CDR1 MGHRA and CDR2 YSYEKL. V lost 0 bases and J lost 4, with 13 bases in between.

This chain joins TRBV5-4 and TRBJ2-7; D might be TRBD1 or TRBD2, each matching 5 bases. V lost 2 bases and J 5 bases, leaving 14 bases between the germline ends. Germline CDR1 SGHNT, CDR2 YYREEE (reference sequence). The length of the CDR3 is 14 residues. The CDR3 bases are TGTGCCAGCAGCTTAAATGTCAGGGACGACGAGCAGTACTTC. This codes for CASSLNVRDDEQYF.

V gene TRBV4-1 combines with J gene TRBJ1-3, with a tentative D call TRBD1 (5 bases). CDR1 is MGHRA, CDR2 YSYEKL, per germline. V was trimmed by 0 bases and J by 4 bases, leaving 16 bases between them. The length of the CDR3 is 17 residues. The CDR3 DNA is TGCGCCAGCAGCCAAGAGGGGCCCCATATCCTCGGAAACACCATATATTTT. It translates to CASSQEGPHILGNTIYF.

The chain is built from TRBV9 and TRBJ2-2; no reliable D call. The germline V gene encodes CDR1 SGDLS and CDR2 YYNGEE. V lost 0 bases, J lost 3 bases, and 9 bases lay in between. The CDR3 consists of 15 residues. CDR3 sequence: CASSVEGFYTGELFF. CDR3 bases: TGTGCCAGCAGCGTAGAAGGGTTTTACACCGGGGAGCTGTTTTTT.

CDR3 nucleotide sequence: TGTGCCAGCAGTGGGGGCAGTTACAATCAGCCCCAGCATTTT. It specifies CASSGGSYNQPQHF. This rearrangement joins TRBV2 to TRBJ1-5, with D maybe TRBD1 (5 bases). V gave up 4 bases and J gave up 3 bases, with 10 bases separating them. The V gene's germline CDR1 is SNHLY and CDR2 FYNNEI. The CDR3 covers 14 residues. Complete variable domain (other parts from reference TRBV2 and TRBJ1-5): EPEVTQTPSHQVTQMGQEVILRCVPISNHLYFYWYRQILGQKVEFLVSFYNNEISEKSEIFDDQFSVERPDGSNFTLKIRSTKLEDSAMYFCASSGGSYNQPQHFGDGTRLSIL.

The V and J genes are TRBV5-5 and TRBJ2-3; the match to TRBD1 covers 8 bases. Germline V gene data show CDR1 as SGHKS and CDR2 as YYEKEE (reference sequence). V lost 4 bases and J lost 3; bases outside the gene matches: 7. This CDR3 contains 15 residues. The DNA of the CDR3 is TGTGCCAGCAGCCCAAGGACAGGGCTAACAGATACGCAGTATTTT. This sequence encodes CASSPRTGLTDTQYF.

The rearrangement uses TRBV15 and TRBJ2-5; tentatively, D is TRBD1 (5 bases). Trimming shortened V by 1 base and J by 4 bases, and 10 bases separated the two germline ends. The CDR3 sequence is 14 residues long. Germline CDR1 reads LNHNV; CDR2 reads YYDKDF (reference sequence). CDR3 sequence reads: CATSRAGRAETQYF. CDR3 DNA sequence: TGTGCCACCAGCAGAGCTGGCAGGGCAGAGACCCAGTACTTC.

The rearrangement uses TRBV4-1 and TRBJ2-3, with no clear D. The ends were cut back, 4 bases at V and 4 bases at J, with 9 bases in the middle. The V gene's germline CDR1 is MGHRA and CDR2 YSYEKL. The CDR3 is 13 amino acids. CDR3 bases: TGCGCCAGCAGCCCCCCGTCGGCAGATACGCAGTATTTT. Protein sequence: CASSPPSADTQYF.

The rearrangement links TRBV2 to TRBJ1-2; D might be TRBD1 (5 bases). Germline loops: CDR1 SNHLY, CDR2 FYNNEI. Trimming stripped 5 bases from V and 2 bases from J, with 18 bases between. The CDR3 extends over 16 amino acids. CDR3 loop: CASSPRRGPSNYGYTF. The CDR3 DNA sequence: TGTGCCAGCAGTCCAAGGCGGGGACCCAGCAACTATGGCTACACCTTC.

The DNA for the CDR3 is TGCGCCAGCAGCTTTACTACCATACAGGGATGGAACACTGAAGCTTTCTTT. It is translated as CASSFTTIQGWNTEAFF. V and J are TRBV5-1 and TRBJ1-1, with a tentative D call TRBD1 (6 bases). The germline V gene has CDR1 SGHRS and CDR2 YFSETQ. V lost 2 bases and J lost 1, with 18 bases in between. The CDR3 is made up of 17 amino acids.